This T cell receptor beta chain derives from a study of shared clonotypes between healthy human individuals (dated by TCRdb to the early 2020s). In terms of the full investigation: A couple of women and a few men aged 18 to 49 years were included in the cohort. For each donor, three plates each were used for CD4 naive and CD4 memory, two plates were used for CD8 naive, and one plate was used for CD8 memory. Blood TCR repertoires of a handful of healthy adults were deeply sequenced to estimate repertoire size and the extent of clonotype sharing between individuals. Different laboratories and diverse techniques were used to prepare libraries and sequence TCR repertoires, to increase sequencing depth and limit assay-specific biases. Per donor, leukapheresis produced somewhere between about 0.9 and 10 billion PBMCs.

Comments on this clone: Its antigen specificity is not known. Within one base of it there is no much larger clone, and no base qualities were kept.

Using the deep immunoSEQ assay, TCR CDR3 regions were amplified from genomic DNA by multiplex PCR. For each cell subset, the extracted genomic DNA was distributed evenly across all wells of several immunoSEQ 96-well plates, and each plate served as one replicate. For sorted subsets, roughly 0.2 ug genomic DNA, equal to 30,000 or so T cell genomes, was loaded into each replicate PCR. The purified libraries were quantified using a Qubit 3.0 fluorometer, sized with a Bioanalyzer 2100, and then quantified again using the KAPA Library Quantification kit. Each immunoSEQ 96-well plate was sequenced on its own single-read 150-cycle Illumina NextSeq 550 flow cell. The authors' pipeline ran thus. Because the immunoSEQ output included only junctional sequences and no quality scores, the filtering could not be the same as the filtering used for full-length reads. Sequences were annotated with PyIR, a Python wrapper for IgBLAST v1.9, and V/J genes and CDR3 were assigned using IMGT germline references. Any read was removed if the V/J assignment was weak (E-value above 1e-6), the CDR3 was missing, or the read contained stop codons, out-of-frame junctions, or ambiguous translated residues. V3J clonotypes were defined as sequences sharing the same inferred V gene, J gene, and CDR3 amino acid sequence. To compute the percentage overlap between repertoires, the number of shared unique clonotypes was divided by the size of the smaller repertoire. Three approaches were used to assess repertoire richness: RTK rarefaction, the Chao1 estimator, and Recon v2.1 estimates of unobserved clonotypes. Generation probabilities were computed with OLGA for all TCRbeta clonotypes obtained by the gDNA method from four donors. The table comes from immuneACCESS by way of TCRdb, which keeps in-frame sequences with V and J called. Part of the clones is missing from these tables; in studies checked, under half for an unresolved V gene and the rest for unknown reasons. V, J and clone size are those of that table, while D and trimming were read from the DNA. The sample table contains under 2.5 million clones; only one count was recorded for approximately 90% of them. The ten largest clonotypes hold approximately 0.4% of the sample.

Taken from the germline V gene (reference sequence), the CDR1 and CDR2 loops are SEHNR and FQNEAQ. Trimming takes 2 bases from V and 4 bases from J, and the germline ends sit 9 bases apart. The CDR3 has 14 amino acids, counting the end cysteine and phenylalanine. Of the read, only the CDR3 DNA is kept; its 42 bases are in frame from base 1. The donors were healthy, HIV-negative adults with no recently reported acute infections or vaccinations. All donors were Caucasian adults living in Nashville, Tennessee, USA. CD4+ T cells were enriched by magnetic negative selection, after which naive cells were positively selected on CD45RA and the negative fraction was taken as the memory subset. After blood collection by leukapheresis, PBMCs were isolated using Ficoll-Histopaque density gradient centrifugation and then cryopreserved in the vapor phase of liquid nitrogen. Analytical flow cytometry was used to check the purity and quantity of each magnetically sorted T cell population. Each sorted fraction had its genomic DNA isolated and then quantified by UV absorbance on a Nanodrop 2000c.

Results the study describes overall, beyond this receptor: Pairwise subsampling led to the expectation that sequencing depth would affect the degree of clonotype sharing among donors. Clonotypes shared by all four sorted-subset donors showed higher generation probabilities than non-shared clonotypes. Approximately 4.8% of naive CD4, roughly 3.5% of naive CD8, about 2.5% of memory CD4, and roughly 0.4% of memory CD8 clonotypes were shared across several donors. Larger estimated clonotype richness was generally found for naive subsets than for memory subsets. Because the study included a small number of donors, the genetic and exposure-history diversity represented was limited. Even with the large sequencing depth, rarefaction of the sorted-subset datasets indicated that sequencing was incomplete. Only blood was sampled, and tissue TCR repertoires likely differ from those in blood.

The rearranged segments are TRBV7-9 and TRBJ2-1, and perhaps TRBD1 as D gene, on 6 matching bases. This TCR was sampled from a man aged 18 to 35 in good health. Some clones in this sample may be carry-over from other donors' samples. Material for sequencing was naive CD4+ T cells from PBMCs. The cell subset or site label of this sample denotes: CD45RA+ positively selected. The DNA sequence reads TGTGCCAGCAGCTTACCCGGACAGTACAATGAGCAGTTCTTC. Protein translation: CASSLPGQYNEQFF.